This TCR beta chain was identified during a study of blood T cells in healthy people across ages. The study, taken as a whole, reports: Diversity was estimated from one million T cells, and these estimates were considered underestimates.

This clonotype was picked up a small number of times. What it recognizes is unknown. Given a much more abundant clone one base away, this may be a read error. The authors ran a second PCR of roughly 6 to 11 cycles using a sample-barcoded 5' primer and a J-beta primer mix. Each CDR3 protein gets one entry after TCRdb re-called the 5' RACE reads with MiXCR. Of approximately 780,000 distinct CDR3 sequences listed, roughly 25% are singletons. V dropped 2 bases and J dropped 3; count of bases not matched to a gene: 5. Germline CDR1 and CDR2: MNHEY and SVGEGT. The CDR3 runs 15 residues. This sample was shared with a second study, whose subject was T cells of mothers and their children.

Sequencing was performed on blood. V is TRBV6-2 or TRBV6-3 and J is TRBJ2-5; TRBD1 matches at 8 bases. The receptor's source is a boy aged 10-17 years in good health. The CDR3 DNA follows: TGTGCCAGCAGTTACCCATGGACAGGGAAAGAGACCCAGTACTTC. As protein: CASSYPWTGKETQYF.